This paragraph covers one TCR beta chain sequence. Antigen unknown. Trimming removed 6 bases from V and 7 bases from J, with 22 bases in between. The CDR3 spans 16 residues. CDR1 is MNHEY, CDR2 SMNVEV, per germline (reference sequence). Assay used: immunoSEQ multiplex PCR; TCRdb lists only in-frame clones, some missing. The sample lists more than 90,000 clones, approximately 78% occurring once. The data derive from a study of radiotherapy plus CTLA-4 blockade in lung cancer. Whole-study findings and limits: Among blood TCR repertoires after radiotherapy plus ipilimumab, tumor-derived clones expanded.

This specimen was peripheral blood, taken from a patient treated with radiotherapy plus ipilimumab. The source of this sequence is a human donor with non-small cell lung cancer that progressed on radiotherapy plus ipilimumab. The rearrangement uses TRBV27 and TRBJ2-1; tentatively, D is TRBD1 (5 bases). The DNA of the CDR3 is TGTGCCAGCAGAATACCAGGGATTAAGGCACCGAATGAGCAGTTCTTC. It encodes CASRIPGIKAPNEQFF.